This TCR beta chain was found in a study of Ad26.COV2.S vaccination and SARS-CoV-2 variants (dated by TCRdb to about 2021). General notes on the study: Donors in the vaccine arm were drawn from COV1001, a phase I-IIa trial of Ad26.COV2.S in healthy adults that was multicentre, randomized, double-blind and placebo-controlled. Ad26.COV2.S was administered intramuscularly at a dose of 5x10^10 or 1x10^11 viral particles, either as one shot or as two shots given 56 days apart. TCRbeta repertoire sequencing was used to assess the specificity and breadth of SARS-CoV-2-reactive T cell receptors after Ad26.COV2.S vaccination. A total of about 30 samples were included in the TCR-sequenced set, comprising about 20 Ad26.COV2.S vaccine recipients, 5 placebo recipients and 8 SARS-CoV-2 convalescent individuals. Trial participants were randomized into five groups of five, in which low-dose or high-dose Ad26.COV2.S was given once or twice, or placebo was given on both occasions. Blinding of investigators to trial group allocation was maintained during experiments and outcome assessment. General study outcomes and caveats: Higher spike-specific TCR breadth was observed in Ad26.COV2.S recipients than in placebo recipients (P = 0.0014). According to the authors, total T cell responses may have been underestimated by the TCR breadth and depth analyses. The study was not powered for comparison of responses between vaccine doses or regimens. Vaccine and placebo recipients had comparable non-spike TCR breadth, which fits with the vaccine containing only spike. After vaccination, substantial breadth of spike-specific CD8+ and CD4+ T cell responses was reported.

The immunoSEQ Assay was the method used to sequence TCRbeta CDR3 regions. After extraction, genomic DNA underwent amplification by bias-controlled multiplex PCR, followed by high-throughput sequencing. As for how the authors treated the data: To quantify the absolute abundance of every unique TCRbeta CDR3 region, sequences were collapsed and filtered. T cell fraction was estimated by normalizing TCRbeta template counts to usable DNA, which was measured by amplifying reference genes present in all nucleated cells. Repertoire TCRs were annotated as SARS-CoV-2-specific when V gene, CDR3 amino acid sequence and J gene were exactly matched to a known reactive TCR set. The reference SARS-CoV-2 TCR set was derived from MIRA and filtered for enrichment in COVID-19-positive ImmuneCODE repertoires, a step that removed public or cross-reactive TCRs. Based on the MIRA antigens, annotated TCRs were further analysed at the level of specific ORF or position within ORF. Breadth was defined as annotated unique rearrangements over total unique productive rearrangements; depth was the summed frequency of those rearrangements. Two-sided Wilcoxon rank-sum tests were applied when comparing TCR breadth between groups. TCRdb re-hosts the immuneACCESS table, in-frame sequences only. Its copies lack some clones; in the studies checked, an unresolved V gene accounts for under half of them, and the cause for the rest is not known. That table gives V, J and clone size, and the DNA gave D and trimming. Within this sample are 400,000 to 450,000 clones, with roughly 91% of them counted one time only. The ten largest clonotypes hold around 4.5% of the sample.

In light of the paper, this sample's treatment or condition label describes: roughly 19 received Ad26.COV2.S at low or high dose, single or two shots; a few received placebo; per-sample allocation not given. For vaccine and placebo recipients, repertoires were sequenced using samples collected on day 63 after the first injection. Cohort 1b enrolled about two dozen adults aged 18-55 years at a single site in Boston, USA, between 29 July and 7 August 2020. Ad26.COV2.S consisted of a replication-incompetent adenovirus type 26 vector by which a prefusion-stabilized SARS-CoV-2 spike protein from the original Wuhan strain was expressed. V gives up 6 bases and J gives up 13 bases, and the segment between their germline ends measures 13 bases. The CDR3 starts with the cysteine, ends with the phenylalanine, and has 11 residues. Only the CDR3 region is kept as DNA, spanning 33 bases read in frame from base 1. The germline V gene (reference sequence) yields DFQATT for CDR1 and SNEGSKA for CDR2.

As concerns this clone: It has no known antigen specificity. Base qualities were left out, and no much larger clone turns up one base away.

This receptor was taken from a person aged 18-65 years who received the Ad26.COV2.S COVID-19 vaccine or a placebo. The chain employs TRBV20-1 and TRBJ1-6; no confident D gene assignment can be made. The material sequenced was peripheral blood, taken in a trial of Ad26.COV2.S vaccine versus placebo. The nucleotides are TGCAGTGCGTACTCCCGCCGGCCCCTCCACTTT. Translated, this gives CSAYSRRPLHF.